Each of the 21 T cell receptor beta chains below was sequenced from the same sample in a study of CD8+CD57+ T cells in acquired aplastic anemia. TCR beta VDJ and CDR3 were profiled, and genomic DNA was the template. TCRdb redid the calling of the reads with MiXCR, one entry per CDR3 protein. Found here are hundreds of thousands of distinct CDR3 sequences, 65% to 75% of them singletons; the top ten hold 4%. The sample taken for sequencing was sorted CD4+, CD8+, or CD8+CD57+ T cells (not recorded which) from PBMCs. The receptors derive from a human donor in good health, serving as a control.

This clonotype was detected ten times or more. The chain uses TRBV27 and TRBJ1-6; D remains ambiguous. The length of the CDR3 is 18 residues. V lost 2 bases and J lost 0, with 14 bases in between. In germline, CDR1 is MNHEY, CDR2 SMNVEV (reference sequence). This CDR3 reads CASSLRPSAGSYNSPLHF. DNA of the CDR3: TGTGCCAGCAGTTTACGACCGTCGGCAGGCTCCTATAATTCACCCCTCCACTTT.

The genes are TRBV5-1 and TRBJ1-2; the D gene is possibly TRBD1 (6 bases). The CDR3 consists of 13 residues. Trimming took 4 bases from V and 9 from J, leaving 16 bases between them. CDR1 is SGHRS and CDR2 is YFSETQ in the germline V gene. CDR3 DNA: TGCGCCAGCAGCGGAGCAGGGGAGGGGAGCTACACCTTC. The encoded protein is CASSGAGEGSYTF.

This chain joins TRBV24-1 and TRBJ2-7, with D possibly being TRBD2 (6 bases). CDR3 length: 14 amino acids. The V gene lost 4 bases and the J gene lost 2 bases, with 11 bases spanning the gap. CDR1 is KGHDR, CDR2 SFDVKD, per germline. The CDR3 protein is CATSDRASAYEQYF. The DNA for the CDR3 is TGTGCCACCAGTGACCGGGCTAGCGCCTACGAGCAGTACTTC.

The chain uses TRBV20-1 and TRBJ2-5; 7 bases match TRBD1. The CDR3 has 14 amino acids. Germline V lookup: CDR1 DFQATT, CDR2 SNEGSKA (reference sequence). Trimming took 2 bases from V and 5 from J; bases not matched to a gene: 8. The DNA for the CDR3 is TGCAGTGCTAGACGGGCCAGGGGGAGTGAGACCCAGTACTTC. Translation: CSARRARGSETQYF.

In the case of this clonotype: Being one base from a much bigger clone, this may be a read error. The rearrangement joins TRBV6-5 to TRBJ1-5; unclear D gene. This CDR3 contains 14 residues. V was clipped by 5 bases and J by 3 bases, with 11 bases between them. Germline V lookup: CDR1 MNHEY, CDR2 SVGAGI. The CDR3 nucleotides are TGTGCCAGCAGTGACGGGGTGGCCAATCAGCCCCAGCATTTT. Translated: CASSDGVANQPQHF.

As concerns this clonotype: This may arise from a read error, as a much more abundant clone is one base away. The chain has TRBV18 and TRBJ1-6, with D maybe TRBD1 (5 bases). Germline CDR1 reads KGHSH; CDR2 reads LQKENI. The CDR3 consists of 14 residues. CDR3 DNA: TGTGCCAGCTCACCCCAGGGAGATAATCCACCCCTCCACTTT. This translates into CASSPQGDNPPLHF.

Note on this clonotype: Germline is not matched at one junction end, which may reflect a read error. V usage is TRBV19 and J usage is TRBJ1-2; 8 nucleotides align to TRBD1. The CDR3 totals 15 residues. Germline CDR1 LNHDA, CDR2 SQIVND (reference sequence). The CDR3 coding sequence is TGTGCCAGCACCGGACAGGGATCTCAGCCCCAGCATTATGCTTTT. It encodes CASTGQGSQPQHYAF.

This clonotype appeared many times. The chain couples TRBV5-1 to TRBJ1-1; no firm D call. Deletions cut 4 bases from V and 1 base from J, with 11 bases between. The CDR3 length is 14 residues. Germline CDR1 and CDR2: SGHRS and YFSETQ. CDR3 sequence: CASSPPRENTEAFF. The DNA for the CDR3 is TGCGCCAGCAGCCCGCCCCGGGAGAACACTGAAGCTTTCTTT.

The V and J genes are TRBV10-2 and TRBJ2-7, with D tentatively TRBD2 (7 bases). Trimming took off 8 bases at V and 4 bases at J, with 18 bases between the two ends. CDR3 size: 14 residues. CDR1 and CDR2 (germline): WSHSY, SAAADI. This CDR3 is CASHRGGAGYEQYF. CDR3 nucleotides: TGCGCCAGCCATAGAGGGGGGGCGGGTTACGAGCAGTACTTC.

The V call is TRBV12-3 or TRBV12-4, the J call TRBJ1-2, with D uncertain. The CDR3 is made up of 11 amino acids. V was shortened by 5 bases and J by 5 bases, with 6 bases between the two germline ends. The CDR3 here is CASSPPYGYTF. The DNA of the CDR3 is TGTGCCAGCAGTCCTCCTTATGGCTACACCTTC.

This clonotype was detected only once. The chain carries TRBV24-1 and TRBJ2-7; a weak D match, TRBD2 (5 bases). CDR3 length: 13 residues. Germline V gene data show CDR1 as KGHDR and CDR2 as SFDVKD. Trimming took 9 bases from V and 3 from J, leaving 14 bases between them. The CDR3 DNA sequence: TGTGCCACCCACGGGGAACTGAACTACGAGCAGTACTTC. It specifies CATHGELNYEQYF.

As for this clonotype: The CDR3 carries no conserved terminal phenylalanine or tryptophan, so it likely arises from a read error. The DNA is omitted, as the CDR3 cannot be located on it reliably, and the CDR3 follows TCRdb's listing. The V gene is TRBV7-2, the J gene TRBJ1-2. The germline gives CDR1 SGHTA, CDR2 FQGNSA. The CDR3 is 12 amino acids long, termini counted. This CDR3 reads CASSLAGGDCTL.

The rearrangement links TRBV12-3 or TRBV12-4 to TRBJ2-3; a possible D gene is TRBD2 (6 bases). CDR3 length: 13 amino acids. The V end lost 7 bases, the J end lost 8 bases, and 16 bases lay between the germline ends. The CDR3 sequence is CASKSGVSGTQYF. The CDR3 nucleotides are TGTGCCAGCAAATCGGGGGTGTCAGGTACGCAGTATTTT.

This clonotype was recorded a few times. The genes are TRBV4-3 and TRBJ2-2; a possible D gene is TRBD2 (7 bases). This CDR3 spans 17 amino acids. Germline assignment: CDR1 LGHNA and CDR2 YSLEER. V lost 3 bases to trimming and J lost 0 bases, with 14 bases between them. CDR3 sequence reads: CASSHNPGGPNTGELFF. For the CDR3, the DNA is TGCGCCAGCAGCCACAATCCCGGGGGGCCGAACACCGGGGAGCTGTTTTTT.

The chain couples TRBV7-3 to TRBJ1-3; D gene ambiguous. Per the germline V gene, CDR1 is SGHTA and CDR2 is FQGTGA. The CDR3 extends over 14 amino acids. Trimming pared 6 bases from V and 11 bases from J, leaving 20 bases between. CDR3 amino acids: CASSFNGRANPIYF. The DNA for the CDR3 is TGTGCCAGCAGTTTCAACGGGCGGGCCAACCCCATATATTTT.

The table lists this clonotype with many counts. The chain couples TRBV25-1 to TRBJ2-7; a weak D match, TRBD2 (6 bases). CDR3 length: 14 amino acids. V was trimmed by 2 bases and J by 2 bases, leaving 10 bases between them. The V gene's germline CDR1 is MGHDK and CDR2 SYGVNS. CDR3 loop: CASSEEGGAYEQYF. In nucleotides, the CDR3 is TGTGCCAGCAGTGAAGAAGGCGGGGCCTACGAGCAGTACTTC.

As concerns this clonotype: At one end the junction does not follow the germline gene, possibly because of a read error. The chain combines TRBV2 with TRBJ2-4; D is ambiguous. Germline CDR1 reads SNHLY; CDR2 reads FYNNEI. This CDR3 comprises 14 residues. The CDR3 DNA reads as TGTGCCAGCAGTAAAGCCCAAAGCACAAACATGCAGTACTTC. It codes for CASSKAQSTNMQYF.

In this sample, this clonotype turned up once. The junction differs from germline at one of its ends, possibly a read error. The chain carries TRBV7-2 and TRBJ2-7, with D perhaps TRBD1 (5 bases). The germline gives CDR1 SGHTA, CDR2 FQGNSA. This CDR3 region has 14 residues. This CDR3 reads CASSFHGPGYYEQF. The CDR3 DNA reads TGTGCCAGCAGCTTTCACGGGCCAGGGTACTACGAGCAGTTC.

The rearrangement links TRBV27 to TRBJ1-3, with a weak D call TRBD1 (5 bases). V lost 5 bases to trimming and J lost 7 bases, with 18 bases between them. The CDR3 covers 15 residues. From germline, CDR1 is MNHEY and CDR2 SMNVEV (reference sequence). CDR3 sequence reads: CASSPYRGPRNTIYF. Here the CDR3 DNA reads TGTGCCAGCAGTCCGTATCGGGGCCCCCGGAACACCATATATTTT.

Comments on this clonotype: The junction shows a germline mismatch at one end, possibly a read error. The CDR3 loop reads CASSSSGAGFENLFF. DNA for the CDR3: TGTGCCAGCAGCTCTTCCGGGGCAGGGTTTGAAAATCTGTTTTTT. This sequence joins TRBV7-2 and TRBJ1-4; a weak D match, TRBD1 (5 bases). Germline CDR1 and CDR2: SGHTA and FQGNSA. The CDR3 is made up of 15 amino acids.

This sequence joins TRBV7-9 and TRBJ2-7, with D perhaps being TRBD1 or TRBD2 (5 bases each). CDR1 is SEHNR and CDR2 is FQNEAQ in the germline V gene (reference sequence). This CDR3 comprises 15 residues. The V end was cut by 4 bases, the J end by 2 bases, with 15 bases between. As DNA, the CDR3 is TGTGCCAGCAGCTCATCCGGGACGGGCCCCTACGAGCAGTACTTC. It specifies CASSSSGTGPYEQYF.